This TCR beta chain came from a study of blood T cell repertoires in COVID-19. Study as a whole: Samples of COVID-19 (acute and convalescent) were obtained from the United States, Italy and Spain.

The V and J ends lost 0 bases and 7 bases respectively, with 13 bases between them. This CDR3 spans 15 amino acids. Germline-derived CDR1 and CDR2 are SGHVS and FQNEAQ. Cohort allocation depended upon clinical history that participants reported. Method: immunoSEQ multiplex PCR; TCRdb's copy keeps in-frame clones and lacks some. This table has about 370,000 clones, 80% to 90% appearing once. This clone was observed once. V gene TRBV7-8 combines with J gene TRBJ1-5, with a tentative D call TRBD1 (5 bases). The receptor comes from a man aged 18 to 29 who had recovered from COVID-19. The sequenced sample consisted of PBMCs or T cells enriched from blood (not recorded which). CDR3 residues: CASSLASRAGQPQHF. The CDR3 DNA reads as TGTGCCAGCAGCTTAGCTTCCAGGGCAGGCCAGCCCCAGCATTTT.